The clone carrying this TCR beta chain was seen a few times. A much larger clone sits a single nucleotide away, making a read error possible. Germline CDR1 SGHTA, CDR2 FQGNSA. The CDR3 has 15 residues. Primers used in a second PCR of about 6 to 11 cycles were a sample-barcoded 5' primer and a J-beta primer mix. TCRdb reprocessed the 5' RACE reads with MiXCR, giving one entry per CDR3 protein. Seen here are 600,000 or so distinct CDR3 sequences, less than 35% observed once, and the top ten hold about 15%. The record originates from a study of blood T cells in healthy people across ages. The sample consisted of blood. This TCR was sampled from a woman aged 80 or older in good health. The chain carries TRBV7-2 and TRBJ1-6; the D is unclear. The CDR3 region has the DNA TGTGCCAGCAGCTTAGAAGCGGCGGGGAATTCACCCCCCCACTTT. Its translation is CASSLEAAGNSPPHF. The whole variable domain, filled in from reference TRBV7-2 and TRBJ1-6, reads GAGVSQSPSNKVTEKGKDVELRCDPISGHTALYWYRQSLGQGLEFLIYFQGNSAPDKSGLPSDRFSAERTGGSVSTLTIQRTQQEDSAVYLCASSLEAAGNSPPHFGNGTRLTVT.